This entry lists 5 T cell receptor beta chains sequenced from one sample in a study of shared clonotypes between healthy human individuals. Clones were read by immunoSEQ multiplex PCR, and TCRdb kept only the in-frame ones, dropping some. Of about 1.1 million clones listed, 77% were seen once; the top ten hold approximately 0.9%. The sequenced material came from memory CD4+ T cells from PBMCs. The subset was: CD45RA-negative fraction. These receptors all come from a man in his late teens or twenties in good health. Some clones in this sample may be carry-over from other donors' samples.

The chain uses TRBV19 and TRBJ2-1; perhaps TRBD2 as D (7 bases). The CDR3 totals 15 residues. CDR1 LNHDA and CDR2 SQIVND come from the germline V gene (reference sequence). With 2 bases removed from V and 7 bases from J, the gap between germline ends came to 15 bases. CDR3 DNA sequence: TGTGCCAGTAGTATACTCGGGGGGCGCTGGAATGAGCAGTTCTTC. This encodes CASSILGGRWNEQFF.

This clone was counted at least ten times. The genes are TRBV15 and TRBJ2-5; D not resolved. The CDR3 extends over 14 amino acids. The V end lost 0 bases, the J end lost 0 bases, and 5 bases lay between the germline ends. In germline, CDR1 is LNHNV, CDR2 YYDKDF (reference sequence). The CDR3 reads CATSRDTYQETQYF. CDR3 DNA sequence: TGTGCCACCAGCAGAGATACGTACCAAGAGACCCAGTACTTC.

This clone showed up just once. The V gene is TRBV5-1, the J gene TRBJ2-7; TRBD2 matches 10 bases. The trim removed 2 bases at V and 8 bases at J, leaving 16 bases unmatched. This CDR3 spans 17 amino acids. CDR1 SGHRS and CDR2 YFSETQ come from the germline V gene. The CDR3 region has the DNA TGCGCCAGCAGCTTCGGCCTAGCGGGAGCTACCGGGGCCCAGCAGTACTTC. It encodes CASSFGLAGATGAQQYF.

As for this clone: Other DNA sequences from this sample encode an identical CDR3 as well. This chain connects TRBV30 to TRBJ1-5, with unresolved D. The CDR3 is made up of 13 amino acids. CDR1 is GTSNPN, CDR2 SVGIG, per germline (reference sequence). Trimming took off 1 base at V and 0 bases at J, with 4 bases between the two ends. CDR3 bases: TGTGCCTGGAGTGGAAGTAGCAATCAGCCCCAGCATTTT. Its translation is CAWSGSSNQPQHF.

The gene calls are TRBV28 and TRBJ2-5; no definite D call. Between the trimmed V and J ends, which lost 2 bases and 7 bases, there was a span of 11 bases. CDR1 is MDHEN and CDR2 is SYDVKM in the germline V gene. There are 13 residues in the CDR3. The CDR3 region is CASSLEQERTQYF. DNA of the CDR3: TGTGCCAGCAGTTTAGAGCAAGAACGGACCCAGTACTTC.